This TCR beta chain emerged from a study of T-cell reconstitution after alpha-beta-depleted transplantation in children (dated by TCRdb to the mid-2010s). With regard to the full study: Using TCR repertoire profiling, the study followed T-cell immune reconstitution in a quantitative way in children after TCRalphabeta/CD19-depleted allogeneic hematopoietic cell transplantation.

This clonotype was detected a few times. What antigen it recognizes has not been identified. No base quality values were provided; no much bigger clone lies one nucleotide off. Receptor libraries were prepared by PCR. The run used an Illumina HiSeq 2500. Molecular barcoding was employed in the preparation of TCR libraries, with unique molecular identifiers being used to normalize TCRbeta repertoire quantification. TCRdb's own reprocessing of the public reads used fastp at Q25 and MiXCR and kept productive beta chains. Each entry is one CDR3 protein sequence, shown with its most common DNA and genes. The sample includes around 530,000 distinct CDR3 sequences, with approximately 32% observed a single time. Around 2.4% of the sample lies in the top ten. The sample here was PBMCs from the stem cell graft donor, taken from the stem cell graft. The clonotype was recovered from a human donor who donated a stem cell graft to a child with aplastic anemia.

The CDR3 protein sequence reads: CSASPGTVNTGELFF. The DNA reads as follows: TGCAGCGCCAGTCCCGGGACAGTGAACACCGGGGAGCTGTTTTTT. The sequence is built from TRBV29-1 and TRBJ2-2; TRBD1 agrees with 7 junctional bases. There are 15 amino acids in the CDR3, from cysteine to phenylalanine inclusive. Only CDR3 DNA is held: 45 bases, read in frame from base 1. CDR1 is given as SQVTM and CDR2 as ANQGSEA, both from the germline V gene. V and J are trimmed by 7 bases and 1 base, and the gene matches miss 9 bases of the junction.